Listed here is a single TCR beta chain. This clone may be a read error of a much larger clone one base away. Samples came from axillary lymph nodes draining the breast cancer. TCRdb recomputed calls from the multiplex PCR reads with MiXCR, one row per CDR3 protein. The data show around 250,000 distinct CDR3 sequences, less than 40% seen once. These data are taken from a study of breast tumors, draining lymph nodes, adjacent tissues. The CDR3 length is 12 residues. CDR1 LGHNA and CDR2 YSLEER come from the germline V gene. The chain recombines TRBV4-3 with TRBJ2-7; D is uncertain. This TCR was recovered from a female donor with breast cancer. Some clones in this sample may be carry-over from other donors' samples. The specimen was axillary lymph node tissue. The CDR3 region has the DNA TGCGCCAGCAGCCCGACGGCCTATGAGCAGTACTTC. It translates to CASSPTAYEQYF.